This T cell receptor beta chain emerged from a study of cytomegalovirus exposure and HLA in healthy donors. Regarding the study as a whole: Rarity held for most TCR sequences, but there were some public TCRs that occurred in many donors. CMV serostatus was the only immune exposure information that was available. Association with HLA alleles at 0.05 false discovery rate was found for 15,000 to 20,000 TCR beta sequences in a later analysis.

The PCR contained 60 Vbeta and 13 Jbeta primers. Data came from immunoSEQ multiplex PCR; TCRdb stores just in-frame clones and leaves some out. The sample yields 120,000 or so clones, under 90% seen once. From germline, CDR1 is SGHNT and CDR2 YYREEE (reference sequence). V gave up 0 bases and J gave up 5 bases, with 11 bases separating them. The CDR3 runs to 15 residues. This clone was observed once. The antigen is not known. The specimen sequenced was PBMCs. This receptor was taken from a female donor in good health and CMV-seropositive. The chain recombines TRBV5-4 with TRBJ2-2; TRBD2 might be the D (5 bases). The CDR3 sequence is CASSLAGFRTGELFF. As DNA, the CDR3 is TGTGCCAGCAGCTTGGCGGGGTTTAGAACCGGGGAGCTGTTTTTT.